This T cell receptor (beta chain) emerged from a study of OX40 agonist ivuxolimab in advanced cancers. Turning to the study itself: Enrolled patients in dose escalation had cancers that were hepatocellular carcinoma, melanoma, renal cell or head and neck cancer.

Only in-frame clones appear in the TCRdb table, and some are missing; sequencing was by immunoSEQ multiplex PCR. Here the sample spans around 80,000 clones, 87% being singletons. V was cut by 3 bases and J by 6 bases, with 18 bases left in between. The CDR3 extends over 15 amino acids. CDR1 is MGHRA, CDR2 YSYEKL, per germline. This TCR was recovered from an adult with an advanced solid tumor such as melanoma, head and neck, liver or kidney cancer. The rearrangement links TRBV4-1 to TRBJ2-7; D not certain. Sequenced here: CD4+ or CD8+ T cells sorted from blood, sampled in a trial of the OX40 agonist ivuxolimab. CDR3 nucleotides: TGCGCCAGCAGCCACATCCCTCCGGGCAACCCCGAGCAGTACTTC. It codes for CASSHIPPGNPEQYF.